These 17 T cell receptor beta chains were all obtained from the same sample, sequenced in a study of blood T cell repertoires in COVID-19. Sequenced by immunoSEQ multiplex PCR; TCRdb stores in-frame clones only, minus some. The sample carries roughly 72,000 clones, more than 75% recorded once. The material sequenced was peripheral blood. These TCRs come from a woman over 75 with acute or convalescent COVID-19.

The chain couples TRBV5-5 to TRBJ1-2; 8 bases align to TRBD1. The germline gives CDR1 SGHKS, CDR2 YYEKEE (reference sequence). V lost 4 bases, J lost 2 bases, and 7 bases stayed unmatched. The CDR3 totals 15 residues. For the CDR3, the DNA is TGTGCCAGCAGCCGTACCGGGACAGGAAACTATGGCTACACCTTC. This encodes CASSRTGTGNYGYTF.

V is TRBV27 and J is TRBJ1-2; a possible D gene is TRBD1 (5 bases). CDR3 length: 15 amino acids. V lost 0 bases and J lost 4, with 12 bases in between. Germline assignment: CDR1 MNHEY and CDR2 SMNVEV (reference sequence). CDR3: CASSLSRQGGYGYTF. The CDR3 DNA sequence: TGTGCCAGCAGTTTATCCCGGCAGGGAGGCTATGGCTACACCTTC.

This clone showed up just once. The rearrangement joins TRBV27 to TRBJ2-7; 8 bases agree with TRBD1. Germline V gene sequence: CDR1 MNHEY, CDR2 SMNVEV (reference sequence). There are 14 residues in the CDR3. Trimming cost V 3 bases and J 4 bases; bases outside gene matches: 5. The CDR3 DNA reads as TGTGCCAGCAGTTTCGGGACAGGTGATTACGAGCAGTACTTC. This translates into CASSFGTGDYEQYF.

V usage is TRBV7-9 and J usage is TRBJ1-1; D gene unclear. V was trimmed by 1 base and J by 4 bases, leaving 10 bases between them. From germline, CDR1 is SEHNR and CDR2 FQNEAQ (reference sequence). The CDR3 has 14 amino acids. The CDR3 sequence is CASSLGQASTEAFF. The CDR3 coding sequence is TGTGCCAGCAGCTTAGGGCAGGCCAGCACTGAAGCTTTCTTT. Using reference TRBV7-9 and TRBJ1-1 for the parts outside the CDR3, the full variable domain is DTGVSQNPRHKITKRGQNVTFRCDPISEHNRLYWYRQTLGQGPEFLTYFQNEAQLEKSRLLSDRFSAERPKGSFSTLEIQRTEQGDSAMYLCASSLGQASTEAFFGQGTRLTVV.

Only one count was recorded for this clone. This chain uses TRBV5-4 with TRBJ1-1, with 7 bases lining up with TRBD1. This CDR3 is built from 15 residues. Germline-derived CDR1 and CDR2 are SGHNT and YYREEE (reference sequence). V lost 3 bases to trimming and J lost 1 base; unmatched junction nucleotides: 6. The CDR3 DNA reads TGTGCCAGCAGCTCTGGGGACAGACAGAACACTGAAGCTTTCTTT. Protein sequence: CASSSGDRQNTEAFF.

J is TRBJ2-1 and V is TRBV19, with 9 bases aligning to TRBD2. After removal of 0 bases from V and 6 bases from J, the junction contained 9 bases not matched to a gene. CDR1 LNHDA and CDR2 SQIVND come from the germline V gene (reference sequence). CDR3 length: 17 residues. CDR3 sequence (DNA): TGTGCCAGTAGTATAGATGCCCGCGGGAGGGCCCGCAATGAGCAGTTCTTC. Translation gives CASSIDARGRARNEQFF.

The chain uses TRBV7-9 and TRBJ2-5; 7 positions match TRBD1. The length of the CDR3 is 14 residues. Per germline, CDR1 SEHNR and CDR2 FQNEAQ (reference sequence). Trimming took 5 bases from V and 3 from J; bases not matched to a gene: 6. In DNA, the CDR3 is TGTGCCAGCAGCCCGTGGACAGGAGAAGAGACCCAGTACTTC. Protein product: CASSPWTGEETQYF.

This clone showed up just a few times. V and J are TRBV7-9 and TRBJ1-6, with D maybe TRBD1 (5 bases). This CDR3 is built from 15 residues. In germline, CDR1 is SEHNR, CDR2 FQNEAQ (reference sequence). V was clipped by 4 bases and J by 6 bases, with 13 bases between them. The CDR3 coding sequence is TGTGCCAGCAGCTACACAGGAGGGTTTAATTCACCCCTCCACTTT. This translates into CASSYTGGFNSPLHF.

This chain links TRBV4-3 with TRBJ2-5, with 8 bases aligning to TRBD2. CDR1 is LGHNA, CDR2 YSLEER, per germline. Trimming at V came to 1 base and at J to 0 bases, leaving 7 bases not matched to a gene. This CDR3 comprises 17 residues. CDR3 coding DNA: TGCGCCAGCAGCCAAGGTCCAGCGGGAGCCAACCAAGAGACCCAGTACTTC. Protein product: CASSQGPAGANQETQYF.

This clone was detected a few times. The chain joins TRBV5-4 to TRBJ2-3; D may be TRBD1 (5 bases). V shed 1 base and J shed 6 bases, with 12 bases lying between them. This CDR3 contains 14 residues. Germline CDR1 and CDR2: SGHNT and YYREEE (reference sequence). As DNA, the CDR3 is TGTGCCAGCAGCTTGCTCGGCCCAGGGGATACGCAGTATTTT. The encoded protein is CASSLLGPGDTQYF.

The chain uses TRBV13 and TRBJ1-2, with 9 bases lining up with TRBD1. This CDR3 spans 14 amino acids. With 5 bases clipped from V and 4 bases from J, the junction kept 5 bases outside the gene matches. Germline V gene lookup returns CDR1 PRHDT and CDR2 FYEKMQ (reference sequence). In nucleotides, the CDR3 is TGTGCCAGCAGCAAAGGACAGGGGTCCTATGGCTACACCTTC. Translated: CASSKGQGSYGYTF.

The genes are TRBV7-9 and TRBJ2-2; D not certain. The CDR3 runs 15 residues. Trimming removed 2 bases from V and 6 bases from J, with 13 bases in between. Looked up from germline, CDR1 is SEHNR and CDR2 is FQNEAQ (reference sequence). CDR3 amino acids: CASSLWARSPGELFF. CDR3 sequence (DNA): TGTGCCAGCAGCTTATGGGCCCGAAGTCCCGGGGAGCTGTTTTTT.

This clone was seen a single time. The CDR3 bases are TGCGCCAGCAGTGGACCGGGACACGGCTCCTACTACGAGCAGTACTTC. This sequence encodes CASSGPGHGSYYEQYF. The chain has TRBV10-1 and TRBJ2-7, with D perhaps TRBD1 (6 bases). The CDR3 runs to 16 residues. Trimming shortened V by 4 bases and J by 3 bases, and 19 bases separated the two germline ends. Germline CDR1 and CDR2: WNHNN and SYGVQD (reference sequence).

This sequence joins TRBV7-2 and TRBJ2-2; perhaps TRBD2 as D (6 bases). V gave up 5 bases and J gave up 5 bases, with 18 bases separating them. CDR3 length: 16 residues. Germline lookup yields CDR1 SGHTA and CDR2 FQGNSA. This chain's CDR3 is CASSPPEGWRTGELFF. CDR3 nucleotides: TGTGCCAGCAGCCCACCGGAGGGGTGGCGGACCGGGGAGCTGTTTTTT.

The chain employs TRBV3-1 (or the pseudogene TRBV3-2) and TRBJ2-7, with D perhaps matching TRBD2 (5 bases). Germline V gives CDR1 LGHDT, CDR2 YNNKEL (reference sequence). The germline V and J ends were trimmed by 1 base and 0 bases, with 7 bases remaining between them. CDR3 length equals 14 residues. This CDR3 reads CASSQATTSYEQYF. CDR3 nucleotides: TGTGCCAGCAGCCAAGCGACTACCTCCTACGAGCAGTACTTC.

This chain links TRBV19 with TRBJ1-1; D is unresolved. The CDR3 length is 15 residues. Germline V lookup: CDR1 LNHDA, CDR2 SQIVND (reference sequence). Trimming took 3 bases from V and 3 from J, leaving 14 bases between them. CDR3 DNA: TGTGCCAGTAGTATGATCCGGGTTATACACACTGAAGCTTTCTTT. It codes for CASSMIRVIHTEAFF.

This chain links TRBV15 with TRBJ2-7, with a weak D call TRBD2 (5 bases). Trimming pared 0 bases from V and 4 bases from J, leaving 13 bases between. This CDR3 region has 15 residues. Germline CDR1 and CDR2: LNHNV and YYDKDF (reference sequence). The CDR3 nucleotides are TGTGCCACCAGCAGAGATAGGGCTAGCAGGTACGAGCAGTACTTC. This encodes CATSRDRASRYEQYF.